The clone carrying this T cell receptor (beta chain) was picked up many times. Relying on iRepertoire HTBI primers and Arm-PCR of CDR3 regions, the team built TCR beta libraries. TCRdb reprocessed the multiplex PCR reads with MiXCR, giving one entry per CDR3 protein. The table lists around 400,000 distinct CDR3 sequences, 15% to 18% of them singletons. Time point meaning: newly diagnosed GD, antithyroid drugs for less than 3 months. The TCR library was prepared using RNA isolated from PBMCs. The sample belongs to a study of regulatory T cells in long-lasting Graves disease. Study information: Duration of antithyroid drug therapy among newly diagnosed Graves' patients was under 3 months.

The source of this sequence is a female donor with Graves disease. The sample consisted of peripheral blood mononuclear cells (PBMCs), taken at new diagnosis, from a patient treated with antithyroid drugs.

The CDR3 loop is CASSSTRDRYSNQPQHF. CDR3 coding DNA: TGTGCCAGCAGCTCTACACGGGACAGGTATAGCAATCAGCCCCAGCATTTT. The V call is TRBV7-2, the J call TRBJ1-5; 8 bases match TRBD1. CDR3 size: 17 residues. The V segment lost 4 bases and the J segment 0 bases; nucleotides outside the gene matches: 8. In germline, CDR1 is SGHTA, CDR2 FQGNSA.